This entry concerns a single TCR beta chain. The target antigen is unknown. CDR1 is GTSNPN, CDR2 SVGIG, per germline (reference sequence). CDR3 length: 12 residues. Trimming cost V 0 bases and J 3 bases, with 6 bases left between them. The data derive from a study of CD8+ T cells in alopecia areata. Study conclusions and caveats: Among the cells sequenced in scalp samples are also the resident alphabeta T cells of normal skin. Lesional tissue from the scalp (especially in alopecia totalis/universalis) showed higher clonality than normal scalp.

Treatment noted: oral pan-JAK inhibitor, 5-10 mg twice daily. Isolated RNA was reverse transcribed into cDNA used as the sequencing template. Sequencing was performed with immunoSEQ multiplex PCR; in TCRdb, only in-frame clones are kept and a portion is missing. The sample consists of approximately 150,000 clones, about 61% of them appearing once. The chain has TRBV30 and TRBJ2-7; D is uncertain. The material sequenced was CD4+ T cells sorted from blood, taken at approximately week 60, from a patient treated with tofacitinib. The sequence derives from a human donor with alopecia areata. As DNA, the CDR3 is TGTGCCTGGAGTGTGATAAGCTACGAGCAGTACTTC. Protein product: CAWSVISYEQYF.